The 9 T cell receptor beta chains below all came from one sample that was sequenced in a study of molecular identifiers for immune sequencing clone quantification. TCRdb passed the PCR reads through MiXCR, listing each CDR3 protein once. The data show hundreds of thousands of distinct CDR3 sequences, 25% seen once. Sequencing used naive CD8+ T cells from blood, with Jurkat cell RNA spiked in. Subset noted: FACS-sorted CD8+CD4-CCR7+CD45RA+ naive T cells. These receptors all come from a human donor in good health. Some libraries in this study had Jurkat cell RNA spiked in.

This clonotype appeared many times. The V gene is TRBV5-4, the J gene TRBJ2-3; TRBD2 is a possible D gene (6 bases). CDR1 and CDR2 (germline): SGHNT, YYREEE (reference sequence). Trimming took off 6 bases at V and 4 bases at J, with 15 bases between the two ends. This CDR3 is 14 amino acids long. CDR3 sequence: CASTVVGGADTQYF. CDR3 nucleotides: TGTGCCAGCACGGTGGTAGGAGGGGCAGATACGCAGTATTTT.

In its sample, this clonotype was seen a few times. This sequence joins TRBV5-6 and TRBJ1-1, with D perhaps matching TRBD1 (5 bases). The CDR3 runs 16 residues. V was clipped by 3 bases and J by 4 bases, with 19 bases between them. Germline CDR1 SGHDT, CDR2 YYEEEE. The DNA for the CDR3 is TGTGCCAGCAGCTCCGACACCAGAAGGGGTGGCACTGAAGCTTTCTTT. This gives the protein CASSSDTRRGGTEAFF. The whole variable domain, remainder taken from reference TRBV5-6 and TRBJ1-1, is DAGVTQSPTHLIKTRGQQVTLRCSPKSGHDTVSWYQQALGQGPQFIFQYYEEEERQRGNFPDRFSGHQFPNYSSELNVNALLLGDSALYLCASSSDTRRGGTEAFFGQGTRLTVV.

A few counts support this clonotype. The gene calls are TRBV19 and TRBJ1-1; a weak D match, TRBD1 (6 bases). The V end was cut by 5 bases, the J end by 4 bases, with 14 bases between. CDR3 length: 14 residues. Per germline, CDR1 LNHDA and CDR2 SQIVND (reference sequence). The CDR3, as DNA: TGTGCCAGTAGTTTTGGGGGGCAGGGCACTGAAGCTTTCTTT. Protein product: CASSFGGQGTEAFF.

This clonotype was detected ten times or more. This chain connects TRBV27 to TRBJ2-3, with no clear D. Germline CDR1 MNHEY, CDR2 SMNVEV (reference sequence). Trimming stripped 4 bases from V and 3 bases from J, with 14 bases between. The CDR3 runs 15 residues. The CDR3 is CASSYQASRTDTQYF. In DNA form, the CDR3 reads TGTGCCAGCAGTTATCAGGCTTCCAGAACAGATACGCAGTATTTT.

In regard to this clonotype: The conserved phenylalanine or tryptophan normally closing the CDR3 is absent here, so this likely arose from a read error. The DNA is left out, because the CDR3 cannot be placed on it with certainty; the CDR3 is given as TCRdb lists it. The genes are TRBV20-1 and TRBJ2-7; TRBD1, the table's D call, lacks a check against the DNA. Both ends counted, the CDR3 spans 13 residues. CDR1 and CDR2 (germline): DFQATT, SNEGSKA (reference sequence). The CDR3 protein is CSPSTRDNYEQCS.

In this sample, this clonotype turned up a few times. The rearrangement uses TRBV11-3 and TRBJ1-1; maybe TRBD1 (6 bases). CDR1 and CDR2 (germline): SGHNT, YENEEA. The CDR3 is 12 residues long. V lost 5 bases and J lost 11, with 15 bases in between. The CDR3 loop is CASSGSGTPAFF. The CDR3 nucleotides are TGTGCCAGCAGCGGGTCCGGGACACCGGCTTTCTTT.

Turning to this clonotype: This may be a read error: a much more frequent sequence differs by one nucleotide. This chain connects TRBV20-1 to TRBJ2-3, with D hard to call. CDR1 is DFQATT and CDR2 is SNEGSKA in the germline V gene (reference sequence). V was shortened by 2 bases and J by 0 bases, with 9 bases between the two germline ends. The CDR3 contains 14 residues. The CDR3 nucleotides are TGCAGTGCTAGACTACGAGGTAGCACAGATACGCAGTATTTT. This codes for CSARLRGSTDTQYF.

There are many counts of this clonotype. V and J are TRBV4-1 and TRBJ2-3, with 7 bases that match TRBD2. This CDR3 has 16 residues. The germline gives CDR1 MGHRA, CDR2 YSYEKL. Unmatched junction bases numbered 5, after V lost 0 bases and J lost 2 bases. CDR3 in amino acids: CASSQEGRGFTDTQYF. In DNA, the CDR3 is TGCGCCAGCAGCCAAGAAGGGCGGGGGTTCACAGATACGCAGTATTTT.

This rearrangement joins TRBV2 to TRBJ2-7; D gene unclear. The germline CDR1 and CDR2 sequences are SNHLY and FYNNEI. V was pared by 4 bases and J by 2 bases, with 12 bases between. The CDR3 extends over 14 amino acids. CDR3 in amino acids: CASSGGITPYEQYF. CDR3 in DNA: TGTGCCAGCAGTGGTGGCATCACCCCCTACGAGCAGTACTTC.